This TCR beta chain derives from a study of CD8+ T cells in alopecia areata. cDNA serving as the sequencing template came from extracted, reverse transcribed RNA. Produced via immunoSEQ multiplex PCR; TCRdb's table is partial and in-frame only. The sample contains tens of thousands of clones, roughly 65% of which appear only once. Treatment indicated: oral pan-JAK inhibitor, 5-10 mg twice daily. The CDR3 runs to 13 residues. Germline V CDR1 and CDR2: SEHNR, FQNEAQ (reference sequence). Trimming left V 1 base short and J 8 bases short, with 9 bases between. The gene calls are TRBV7-9 and TRBJ2-1, with D maybe TRBD2 (6 bases). This sequence was found in a human donor with alopecia areata. The sample consisted of CD8+ T cells sorted from blood, taken at week 4, from a patient treated with tofacitinib. DNA of the CDR3: TGTGCCAGCAGCTTAGGGGAGGTAGATGAGCAGTTCTTC. This encodes CASSLGEVDEQFF.